This passage covers 9 T cell receptor beta chains from one sample sequenced in a study of OX40 agonist ivuxolimab in advanced cancers. Profiling relied on immunoSEQ multiplex PCR, and the TCRdb table lists in-frame clones only, not all of them. The sample yields 50,000 to 70,000 clones, approximately 80% seen once. Sequencing was performed on CD4+ or CD8+ T cells sorted from blood, taken in a trial of the OX40 agonist ivuxolimab. The receptors originated from an adult with an advanced solid tumor such as melanoma, head and neck, liver or kidney cancer.

The chain links TRBV6-1 to TRBJ1-1; no clear D. CDR3 size: 14 residues. The ends were cut back, 5 bases at V and 3 bases at J, with 13 bases in the middle. Germline loops: CDR1 MNHNS, CDR2 SASEGT. CDR3 coding DNA: TGTGCCAGCAGTCATCCAGCGAGGGACACTGAAGCTTTCTTT. Its protein is CASSHPARDTEAFF.

The chain carries TRBV15 and TRBJ2-5; D is ambiguous. This CDR3 contains 14 residues. The germline V and J ends were trimmed by 0 bases and 5 bases, with 10 bases remaining between them. From germline, CDR1 is LNHNV and CDR2 YYDKDF (reference sequence). CDR3 amino acids: CATSRDTTSETQYF. CDR3 DNA: TGTGCCACCAGCAGAGATACGACGTCGGAGACCCAGTACTTC. Based on the CDR3 plus reference TRBV15 and TRBJ2-5, the full variable domain is DAMVIQNPRYQVTQFGKPVTLSCSQTLNHNVMYWYQQKSSQAPKLLFHYYDKDFNNEADTPDNFQSRRPNTSFCFLDIRSPGLGDTAMYLCATSRDTTSETQYFGPGTRLLVL.

This clone was counted between two and nine times. V gene TRBV2 combines with J gene TRBJ2-5, with D possibly matching TRBD1 (6 bases). The assigned J gene may be wrong: the sequence end matches TRBJ2-7 better. The CDR3 covers 11 residues. Germline V gene data show CDR1 as SNHLY and CDR2 as FYNNEI. The CDR3 coding sequence is TGTGCCAGCACCCGGGACAACGAGCAGTACTTC. This translates into CASTRDNEQYF.

J is TRBJ2-3 and V is TRBV28; 8 nucleotides align to TRBD2. V shed 3 bases, J shed 2 bases, and the junction held 7 bases outside the gene matches. CDR3 length: 16 amino acids. The V gene's germline CDR1 is MDHEN and CDR2 SYDVKM. The DNA for the CDR3 is TGTGCCAGCAGTTTGTTCGGCGGGAGGAACACAGATACGCAGTATTTT. Translation: CASSLFGGRNTDTQYF.

V usage is TRBV18 and J usage is TRBJ2-5; D remains ambiguous. Trimming cost V 6 bases and J 5 bases, with 13 bases left between them. Germline V gene lookup returns CDR1 KGHSH and CDR2 LQKENI. The CDR3 loop spans 13 amino acids. CDR3 in amino acids: CASSISRHETQYF. The DNA of the CDR3 is TGTGCCAGCTCGATATCCCGCCACGAGACCCAGTACTTC.

The chain has TRBV18 and TRBJ2-5, with D perhaps matching TRBD2 (7 bases). V was pared by 5 bases and J by 5 bases, with 12 bases between. The CDR3 spans 13 residues. Germline V gene data show CDR1 as KGHSH and CDR2 as LQKENI. DNA of the CDR3: TGTGCCAGCTCAGACGGGGGGCGCGAGACCCAGTACTTC. Translation gives CASSDGGRETQYF.

V is TRBV11-3 and J is TRBJ2-7, with D hard to call. Germline CDR1 is SGHNT and CDR2 is YENEEA. Trimming took off 7 bases at V and 2 bases at J, with 15 bases between the two ends. The CDR3 totals 14 residues. The CDR3 bases are TGTGCCAGCACCCCCCACGATTCCACCTACGAGCAGTACTTC. Amino acid sequence: CASTPHDSTYEQYF.

The chain is built from TRBV10-3 and TRBJ2-3; the D is unclear. Germline loops: CDR1 ENHRY, CDR2 SYGVKD. The CDR3 contains 16 residues. Between the trimmed V and J ends, which lost 4 bases and 1 base, there was a span of 15 bases. The chain's CDR3 is CAISASGVSRTDTQYF. The CDR3 DNA follows: TGTGCCATCAGTGCTTCAGGAGTAAGTCGCACAGATACGCAGTATTTT.

The CDR3 bases are TGCGCCAGCACCCTCGACAGGGAATCTAATGAAAAACTGTTTTTT. Its protein is CASTLDRESNEKLFF. This chain uses TRBV10-1 with TRBJ1-4; 7 bases fit TRBD1. CDR1 is WNHNN, CDR2 SYGVQD, per germline (reference sequence). V lost 7 bases and J lost 3; bases outside the gene matches: 8. This CDR3 comprises 15 residues.